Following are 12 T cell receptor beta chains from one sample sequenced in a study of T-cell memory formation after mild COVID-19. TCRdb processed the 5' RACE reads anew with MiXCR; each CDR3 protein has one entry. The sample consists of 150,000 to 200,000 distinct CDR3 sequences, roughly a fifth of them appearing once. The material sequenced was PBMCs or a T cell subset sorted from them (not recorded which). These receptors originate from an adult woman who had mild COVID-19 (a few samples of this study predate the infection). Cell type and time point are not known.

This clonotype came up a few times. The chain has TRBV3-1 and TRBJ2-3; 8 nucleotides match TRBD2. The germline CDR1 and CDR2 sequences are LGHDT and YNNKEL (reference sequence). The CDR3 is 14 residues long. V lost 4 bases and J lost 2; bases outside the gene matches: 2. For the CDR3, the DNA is TGTGCCAGCAGCCTGCGGGGGGTCACAGATACGCAGTATTTT. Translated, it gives CASSLRGVTDTQYF.

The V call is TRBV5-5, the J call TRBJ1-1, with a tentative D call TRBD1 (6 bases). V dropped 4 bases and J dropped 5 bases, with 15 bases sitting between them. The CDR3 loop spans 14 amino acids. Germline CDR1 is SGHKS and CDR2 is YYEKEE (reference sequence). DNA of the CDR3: TGTGCCAGCAGCATGGGACAAGGTGGAACTGAAGCTTTCTTT. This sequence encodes CASSMGQGGTEAFF.

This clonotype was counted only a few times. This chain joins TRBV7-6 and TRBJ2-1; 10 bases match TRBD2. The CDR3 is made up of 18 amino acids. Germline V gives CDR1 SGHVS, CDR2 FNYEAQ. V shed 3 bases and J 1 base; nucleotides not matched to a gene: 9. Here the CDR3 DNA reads TGTGCCAGCAGCTTCGTACTAGCGGGACCTACTTCCTACAATGAGCAGTTCTTC. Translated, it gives CASSFVLAGPTSYNEQFF.

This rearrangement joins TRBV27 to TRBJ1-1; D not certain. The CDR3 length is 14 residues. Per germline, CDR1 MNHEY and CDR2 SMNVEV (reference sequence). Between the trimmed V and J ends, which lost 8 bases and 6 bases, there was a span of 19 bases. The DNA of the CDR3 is TGTGCCAGCGGAGAAAGAGCCGTCCCGGCTGAAGCTTTCTTT. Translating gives CASGERAVPAEAFF.

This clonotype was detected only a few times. DNA of the CDR3: TGTGCCACTCATGAAGGGGACAGTACCGGGGAGCTGTTTTTT. Amino acids: CATHEGDSTGELFF. The chain uses TRBV2 and TRBJ2-2; 7 bases align to TRBD1. The CDR3 loop spans 14 amino acids. Germline lookup yields CDR1 SNHLY and CDR2 FYNNEI. The junction had 10 bases not matched to a gene; V was cut back by 10 bases and J by 5 bases.

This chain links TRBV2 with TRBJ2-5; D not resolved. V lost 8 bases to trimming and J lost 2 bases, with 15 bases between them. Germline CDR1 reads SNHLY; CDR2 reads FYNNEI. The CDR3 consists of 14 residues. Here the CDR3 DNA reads TGTGCCAGCGGTTGGGCTCCCTTTCAAGAGACCCAGTACTTC. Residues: CASGWAPFQETQYF.

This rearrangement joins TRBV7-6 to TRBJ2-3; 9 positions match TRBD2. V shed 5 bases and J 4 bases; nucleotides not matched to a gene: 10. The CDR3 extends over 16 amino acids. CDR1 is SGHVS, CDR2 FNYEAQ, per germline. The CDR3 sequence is CASSPRWTSDSDTQYF. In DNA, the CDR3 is TGTGCCAGCAGCCCTAGATGGACTAGCGACTCAGATACGCAGTATTTT.

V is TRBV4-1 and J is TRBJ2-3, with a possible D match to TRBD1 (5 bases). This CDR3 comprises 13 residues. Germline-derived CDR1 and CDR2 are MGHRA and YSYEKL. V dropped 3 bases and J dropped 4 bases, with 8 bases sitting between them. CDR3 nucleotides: TGCGCCAGCAGCCAGTTAGGGGCAGATACGCAGTATTTT. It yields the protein CASSQLGADTQYF.

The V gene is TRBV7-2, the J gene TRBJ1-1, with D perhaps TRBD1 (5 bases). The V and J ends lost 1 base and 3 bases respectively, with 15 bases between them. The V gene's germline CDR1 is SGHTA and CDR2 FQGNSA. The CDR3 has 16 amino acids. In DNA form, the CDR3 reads TGTGCCAGCAGCTTAGACCGGACAAATACAGACACTGAAGCTTTCTTT. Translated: CASSLDRTNTDTEAFF.

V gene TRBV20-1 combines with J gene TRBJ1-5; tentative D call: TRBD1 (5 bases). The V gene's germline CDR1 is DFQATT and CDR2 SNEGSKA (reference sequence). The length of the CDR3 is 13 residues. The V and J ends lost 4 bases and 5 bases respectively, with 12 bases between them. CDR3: CSATNGGYQPQHF. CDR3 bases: TGCAGTGCTACGAACGGGGGGTATCAGCCCCAGCATTTT.

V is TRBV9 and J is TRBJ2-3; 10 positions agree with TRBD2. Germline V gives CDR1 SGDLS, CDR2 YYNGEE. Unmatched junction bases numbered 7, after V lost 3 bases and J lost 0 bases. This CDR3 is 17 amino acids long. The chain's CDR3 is CASSAGTSAASTDTQYF. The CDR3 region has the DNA TGTGCCAGCAGCGCAGGGACTAGCGCGGCTAGCACAGATACGCAGTATTTT.

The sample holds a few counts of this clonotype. The CDR3 coding sequence is TGCGCCAGCAGGCCGGACAGTCAAGAGACCCAGTACTTC. Translation: CASRPDSQETQYF. The V call is TRBV5-1, the J call TRBJ2-5; the D gene is possibly TRBD1 (6 bases). V was clipped by 5 bases and J by 2 bases, with 10 bases between them. The CDR3 spans 13 residues. In germline, CDR1 is SGHRS, CDR2 YFSETQ. The whole variable domain, remainder taken from reference TRBV5-1 and TRBJ2-5, is KAGVTQTPRYLIKTRGQQVTLSCSPISGHRSVSWYQQTPGQGLQFLFEYFSETQRNKGNFPGRFSGRQFSNSRSEMNVSTLELGDSALYLCASRPDSQETQYFGPGTRLLVL.